This is a list of T cell receptor beta chains from one sample in a study of blood T cell repertoires in COVID-19. TCRdb's table, derived via immunoSEQ multiplex PCR, lists solely in-frame clones and lacks some. The repertoire holds around 91,000 clones, with 85% as singletons. The sequenced sample was peripheral blood. These TCRs come from an elderly man with acute or convalescent COVID-19. CDR3s include the opening cysteine and the closing phenylalanine or tryptophan. The D gene is left open where the match is weak. Only part of the rows carry a size: once, few, many, or a class if the clone is expanded.

clone_size: -; v_call: TRBV30; d_call: TRBD1; j_call: TRBJ1-5; cdr3_aa: CAWSQGQGGNQPQHF; cdr3_nt: TGTGCCTGGAGCCAGGGACAGGGAGGTAATCAGCCCCAGCATTTT
clone_size: -; v_call: TRBV18; d_call: TRBD2; j_call: TRBJ2-2; cdr3_aa: CASSPSGLHTGELFF; cdr3_nt: TGTGCCAGCTCACCCTCGGGACTACACACCGGGGAGCTGTTTTTT
clone_size: -; v_call: TRBV30; d_call: TRBD1; j_call: TRBJ1-5; cdr3_aa: CAWPNPGQGPYSNQPQHF; cdr3_nt: TGTGCCTGGCCTAACCCGGGACAGGGCCCCTATAGCAATCAGCCCCAGCATTTT
clone_size: -; v_call: TRBV19; d_call: -; j_call: TRBJ1-5; cdr3_aa: CASSMLGGASNQPQHF; cdr3_nt: TGTGCCAGTAGTATGCTTGGGGGGGCCTCAAATCAGCCCCAGCATTTT
clone_size: -; v_call: TRBV6-5; d_call: TRBD2; j_call: TRBJ2-7; cdr3_aa: CASSPSGSGYEQYF; cdr3_nt: TGTGCCAGCAGCCCGAGCGGGAGTGGTTACGAGCAGTACTTC
clone_size: -; v_call: TRBV9; d_call: -; j_call: TRBJ1-2; cdr3_aa: CASSIEADIDYTF; cdr3_nt: TGTGCCAGCAGCATCGAGGCGGACATTGACTACACCTTC
clone_size: -; v_call: TRBV6-1; d_call: TRBD2; j_call: TRBJ2-3; cdr3_aa: CASSEFGSSGRGADTQYF; cdr3_nt: TGTGCCAGCAGTGAATTTGGATCTAGCGGGAGGGGGGCAGATACGCAGTATTTT
clone_size: few; v_call: TRBV5-1; d_call: -; j_call: TRBJ1-2; cdr3_aa: CASSVDTYGKDGYTF; cdr3_nt: TGCGCCAGCAGCGTCGACACCTACGGCAAGGATGGCTACACCTTC
clone_size: -; v_call: TRBV3-1/TRBV3-2; d_call: -; j_call: TRBJ1-2; cdr3_aa: CASSHPSEGAGYTF; cdr3_nt: TGTGCCAGCAGCCATCCCTCCGAAGGGGCCGGCTACACCTTC
clone_size: -; v_call: TRBV7-2; d_call: TRBD2; j_call: TRBJ2-7; cdr3_aa: CASSLATSGRAGEQYF; cdr3_nt: TGTGCCAGCAGCTTAGCGACTAGCGGGAGGGCCGGTGAGCAGTACTTC
clone_size: -; v_call: TRBV5-8; d_call: -; j_call: TRBJ1-6; cdr3_aa: CASSLVQIPSPLHF; cdr3_nt: TGTGCCAGCAGCTTGGTCCAGATCCCGTCACCCCTCCACTTT
clone_size: -; v_call: TRBV19; d_call: -; j_call: TRBJ1-6; cdr3_aa: CASRTRVTRDNSPLHF; cdr3_nt: TGTGCCAGTAGAACCAGGGTGACTCGCGATAATTCACCCCTCCACTTT
clone_size: once; v_call: TRBV10-1; d_call: -; j_call: TRBJ2-2; cdr3_aa: CASSESGYTGELFF; cdr3_nt: TGCGCCAGCAGTGAATCAGGGTACACCGGGGAGCTGTTTTTT
clone_size: -; v_call: TRBV6-5; d_call: -; j_call: TRBJ2-7; cdr3_aa: CASSYSNGQRYEQYF; cdr3_nt: TGTGCCAGCAGTTACTCGAACGGACAGCGCTACGAGCAGTACTTC
clone_size: -; v_call: TRBV5-4; d_call: TRBD2; j_call: TRBJ2-1; cdr3_aa: CASSSEREGVNEQFF; cdr3_nt: TGTGCCAGCAGCTCAGAGCGGGAAGGGGTAAATGAGCAGTTCTTC
clone_size: -; v_call: TRBV3-1/TRBV3-2; d_call: -; j_call: TRBJ1-1; cdr3_aa: CASSLSPTSTNTEAFF; cdr3_nt: TGTGCCAGCAGCCTGTCGCCAACCAGTACGAACACTGAAGCTTTCTTT
clone_size: -; v_call: TRBV11-3; d_call: -; j_call: TRBJ2-2; cdr3_aa: CASSPRAANTGELFF; cdr3_nt: TGTGCCAGCAGCCCCAGGGCAGCTAACACCGGGGAGCTGTTTTTT
clone_size: -; v_call: TRBV7-9; d_call: TRBD1; j_call: TRBJ2-7; cdr3_aa: CASSLGDTGGRSYEQYF; cdr3_nt: TGTGCCAGCAGCTTAGGGGACACAGGGGGACGCTCCTACGAGCAGTACTTC
clone_size: -; v_call: TRBV7-2; d_call: TRBD2; j_call: TRBJ2-3; cdr3_aa: CASSLARGLAGGPVDTQYF; cdr3_nt: TGTGCCAGCAGCTTAGCCCGAGGACTAGCGGGAGGGCCGGTAGATACGCAGTATTTT
clone_size: -; v_call: TRBV10-3; d_call: TRBD1; j_call: TRBJ2-7; cdr3_aa: CAISLGTGDEQYF; cdr3_nt: TGTGCCATCAGTCTCGGGACAGGGGACGAGCAGTACTTC
clone_size: once; v_call: TRBV9; d_call: TRBD2; j_call: TRBJ2-3; cdr3_aa: CASSVAGGGTDTQYF; cdr3_nt: TGTGCCAGCAGCGTAGCGGGAGGGGGCACAGATACGCAGTATTTT
clone_size: -; v_call: TRBV5-6; d_call: TRBD1; j_call: TRBJ2-4; cdr3_aa: CASSSGTGKGMAKNIQYF; cdr3_nt: TGTGCCAGCAGCTCCGGGACAGGGAAGGGGATGGCCAAAAACATTCAGTACTTC
clone_size: once; v_call: TRBV2; d_call: -; j_call: TRBJ1-2; cdr3_aa: CASSEASLPNYGYTF; cdr3_nt: TGTGCCAGCAGTGAAGCGAGCCTTCCAAACTATGGCTACACCTTC
clone_size: -; v_call: TRBV29-1; d_call: TRBD1; j_call: TRBJ1-1; cdr3_aa: CSGGDSTTEAFF; cdr3_nt: TGCAGCGGGGGGGACAGTACAACTGAAGCTTTCTTT
clone_size: -; v_call: TRBV7-2; d_call: TRBD2; j_call: TRBJ2-5; cdr3_aa: CASSVSGRGETQYF; cdr3_nt: TGTGCCAGCAGCGTTAGCGGGAGAGGAGAGACCCAGTACTTC
clone_size: -; v_call: TRBV19; d_call: -; j_call: TRBJ1-2; cdr3_aa: CASSIAPGGNYGYTF; cdr3_nt: TGTGCCAGTAGTATAGCCCCAGGAGGGAACTATGGCTACACCTTC
clone_size: -; v_call: TRBV3-1/TRBV3-2; d_call: TRBD1; j_call: TRBJ1-4; cdr3_aa: CASSQPRGQGAREKLFF; cdr3_nt: TGTGCCAGCAGCCAACCCAGGGGACAGGGGGCGCGTGAAAAACTGTTTTTT
clone_size: -; v_call: TRBV9; d_call: TRBD2; j_call: TRBJ2-3; cdr3_aa: CASSVGGGSSTDTQYF; cdr3_nt: TGTGCCAGCAGCGTAGGCGGCGGGAGTAGCACAGATACGCAGTATTTT
clone_size: few; v_call: TRBV6-2/TRBV6-3; d_call: -; j_call: TRBJ1-2; cdr3_aa: CASSFGGRSHGYTF; cdr3_nt: TGTGCCAGCAGTTTCGGGGGGCGCTCCCATGGCTACACCTTC
clone_size: few; v_call: TRBV7-9; d_call: TRBD1; j_call: TRBJ1-1; cdr3_aa: CASSSYLTGGYTEAFF; cdr3_nt: TGTGCCAGCAGCTCCTACCTAACAGGGGGCTACACTGAAGCTTTCTTT
clone_size: -; v_call: TRBV9; d_call: -; j_call: TRBJ2-1; cdr3_aa: CASSGGATYNEQFF; cdr3_nt: TGTGCCAGCAGCGGCGGGGCTACCTACAATGAGCAGTTCTTC
clone_size: -; v_call: TRBV18; d_call: TRBD1; j_call: TRBJ1-6; cdr3_aa: CASSPPTGANSPLHF; cdr3_nt: TGTGCCAGCTCACCACCGACAGGGGCTAATTCACCCCTCCACTTT